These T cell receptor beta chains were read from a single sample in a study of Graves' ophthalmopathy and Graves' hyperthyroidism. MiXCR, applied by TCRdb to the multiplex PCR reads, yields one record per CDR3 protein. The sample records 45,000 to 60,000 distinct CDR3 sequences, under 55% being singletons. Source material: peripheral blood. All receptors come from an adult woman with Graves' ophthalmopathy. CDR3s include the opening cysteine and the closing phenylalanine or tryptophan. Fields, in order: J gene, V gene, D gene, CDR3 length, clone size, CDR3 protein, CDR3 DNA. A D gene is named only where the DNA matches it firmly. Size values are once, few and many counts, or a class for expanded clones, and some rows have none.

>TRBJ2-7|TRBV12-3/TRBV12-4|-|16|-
CASNKTLRRELYEQYF
TGTGCCAGCAACAAAACTCTTCGACGGGAGTTGTACGAGCAGTACTTC
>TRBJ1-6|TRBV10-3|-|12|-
CAISALLSPLHF
TGTGCCATCAGTGCCCTCCTGTCACCCCTCCACTTT
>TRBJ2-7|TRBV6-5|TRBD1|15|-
CASTDRGLRSYEQYF
TGTGCCAGCACGGACAGGGGGCTCCGCTCCTACGAGCAGTACTTC
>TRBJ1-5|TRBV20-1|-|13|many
CSLTEDGNQPQHF
TGCAGCCTGACAGAGGATGGCAATCAGCCCCAGCATTTT
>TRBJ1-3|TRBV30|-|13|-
CAWSVSRGNTIYF
TGTGCCTGGAGTGTATCCCGAGGAAACACCATATATTTT
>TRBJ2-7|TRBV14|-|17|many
CASSQDRGGVSSYEQYF
TGTGCCAGCAGCCAAGACAGGGGGGGAGTGTCGTCCTACGAGCAGTACTTC
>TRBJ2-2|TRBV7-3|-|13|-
CASSLSITGELFF
TGTGCCAGCAGCTTAAGCATTACCGGGGAGCTGTTTTTT
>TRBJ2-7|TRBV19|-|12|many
CASSLMGGEQYF
TGTGCCAGTAGTTTGATGGGAGGCGAGCAGTACTTC
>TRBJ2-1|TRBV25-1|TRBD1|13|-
CASSGTGPNEQFF
TGTGCCAGCAGTGGGACAGGGCCCAATGAGCAGTTCTTC
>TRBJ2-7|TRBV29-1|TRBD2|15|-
CSVEVAGGGPYEQYF
TGCAGCGTTGAGGTTGCGGGGGGAGGGCCCTACGAGCAGTACTTC
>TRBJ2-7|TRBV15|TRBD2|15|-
CATSSRDYRSYEQYF
TGTGCCACCAGCAGTAGGGACTACCGTTCCTACGAGCAGTACTTC
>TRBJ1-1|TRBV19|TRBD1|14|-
CASSFGTGTPEAFF
TGTGCCAGTAGTTTTGGGACAGGTACCCCTGAAGCTTTCTTT
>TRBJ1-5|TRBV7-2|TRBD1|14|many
CASSYGQGNQPQHF
TGTGCCAGCAGCTACGGACAGGGGAATCAGCCCCAGCATTTT
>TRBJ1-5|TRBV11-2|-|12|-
CASSSVDGPQHF
TGTGCCAGCAGCTCTGTAGATGGGCCCCAGCATTTT
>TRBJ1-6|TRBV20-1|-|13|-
CSAREAGSSPLHF
TGCAGTGCTAGAGAAGCGGGGAGTTCACCCCTCCACTTT
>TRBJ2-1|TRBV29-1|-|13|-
CSSYAGTGNEQFF
TGCAGCAGTTACGCCGGGACTGGCAATGAGCAGTTCTTC
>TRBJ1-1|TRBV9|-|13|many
CASSSGGNTEAFF
TGTGCCAGCAGCTCCGGAGGGAACACTGAAGCTTTCTTT
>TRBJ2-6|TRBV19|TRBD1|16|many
CASSTQTGAGANVLTF
TGTGCCAGTAGTACTCAGACAGGGGCTGGGGCCAACGTCCTGACTTTC
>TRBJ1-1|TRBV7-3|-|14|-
CASSVSGRGTEAFF
TGTGCCAGCAGCGTCAGCGGGAGGGGCACTGAAGCTTTCTTT
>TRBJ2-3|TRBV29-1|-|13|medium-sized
CSVLAPRTDTQYF
TGCAGCGTGCTAGCCCCGAGGACAGATACGCAGTATTTT
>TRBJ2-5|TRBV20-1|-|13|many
CSANGVTGETQYF
TGCAGTGCTAACGGGGTTACAGGGGAGACCCAGTACTTC
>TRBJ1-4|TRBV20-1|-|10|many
CSASNEKLFF
TGCAGTGCCTCTAATGAAAAACTGTTTTTT